This T cell receptor (beta chain) was sequenced during a study of Ad26.COV2.S vaccination and SARS-CoV-2 variants. Whole-study context: The Ad26.COV2.S arm of the COV1001 trial was where the donor was placed.

About this clone itself: No antigen is known for it.

With 5 bases clipped from V and 2 bases from J, the junction kept 4 bases outside the gene matches. CDR1 and CDR2 from the germline V gene are SGHTA and FQGTGA. The CDR3 runs 16 residues. Generated by immunoSEQ multiplex PCR, the TCRdb table keeps only in-frame clones and is missing some. Among about 320,000 clones listed, 86% were seen once. Overall study findings and caveats: It was found that vaccine and placebo recipients had similar non-spike TCR breadth.

As to treatment: over 15 received Ad26.COV2.S at low or high dose, single or two shots; 5 received placebo; per-sample allocation not given. Each sample was drawn 63 days after the first injection (of vaccine or placebo). The TCR originated in a person aged 18-60 years who received the Ad26.COV2.S COVID-19 vaccine or a placebo. The specimen comprised peripheral blood, sampled in a trial of Ad26.COV2.S vaccine versus placebo. V gene TRBV7-3 combines with J gene TRBJ2-3; 13 positions match TRBD2. The CDR3, as DNA: TGTGCCAGCAGCGAGGGACTAGCGGGGCTCACAGATACGCAGTATTTT. Translation gives CASSEGLAGLTDTQYF.